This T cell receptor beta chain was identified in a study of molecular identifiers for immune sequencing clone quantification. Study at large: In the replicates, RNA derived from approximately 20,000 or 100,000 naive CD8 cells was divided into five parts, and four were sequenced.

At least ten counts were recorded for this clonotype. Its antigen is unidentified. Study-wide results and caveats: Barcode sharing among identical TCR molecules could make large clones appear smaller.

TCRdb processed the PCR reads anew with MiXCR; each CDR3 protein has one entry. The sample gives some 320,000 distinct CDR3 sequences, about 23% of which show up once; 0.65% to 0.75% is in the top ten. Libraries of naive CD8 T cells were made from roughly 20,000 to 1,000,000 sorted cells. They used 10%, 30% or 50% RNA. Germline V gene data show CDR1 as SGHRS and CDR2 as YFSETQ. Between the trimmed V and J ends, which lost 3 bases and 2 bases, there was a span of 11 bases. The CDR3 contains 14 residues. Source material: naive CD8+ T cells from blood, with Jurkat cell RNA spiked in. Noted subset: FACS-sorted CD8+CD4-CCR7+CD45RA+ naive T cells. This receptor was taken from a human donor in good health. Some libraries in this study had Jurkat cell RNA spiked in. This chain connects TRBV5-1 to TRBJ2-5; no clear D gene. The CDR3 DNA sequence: TGCGCCAGCAGCTCGACACTGCGGCAAGAGACCCAGTACTTC. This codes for CASSSTLRQETQYF.